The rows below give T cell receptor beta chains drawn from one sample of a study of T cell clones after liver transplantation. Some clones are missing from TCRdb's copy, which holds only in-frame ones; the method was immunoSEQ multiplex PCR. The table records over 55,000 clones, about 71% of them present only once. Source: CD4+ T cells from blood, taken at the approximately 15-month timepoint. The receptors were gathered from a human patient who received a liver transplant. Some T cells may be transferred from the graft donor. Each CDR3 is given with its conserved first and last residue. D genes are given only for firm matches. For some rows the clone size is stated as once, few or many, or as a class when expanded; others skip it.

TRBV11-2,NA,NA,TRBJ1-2,CASSPRDGVYGYTF,TGTGCCAGCAGCCCGCGCGACGGAGTCTATGGCTACACCTTC
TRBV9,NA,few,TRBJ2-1,CASSVVPGGSFNEQFF,TGTGCCAGCAGCGTTGTACCAGGGGGGTCTTTCAATGAGCAGTTCTTC
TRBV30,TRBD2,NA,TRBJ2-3,CAWSVREAGPDTQYF,TGTGCCTGGAGTGTACGGGAGGCCGGCCCAGATACGCAGTATTTT
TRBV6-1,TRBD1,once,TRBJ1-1,CASSDLRGLEAFF,TGTGCCAGCAGTGACCTCAGGGGGCTGGAAGCTTTCTTT
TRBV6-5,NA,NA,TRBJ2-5,CASSPGETQYF,TGTGCCAGCAGCCCCGGCGAGACCCAGTACTTC
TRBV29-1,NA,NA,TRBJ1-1,CSVRQDSWNTEAFF,TGCAGCGTTCGACAAGACAGTTGGAACACTGAAGCTTTCTTT
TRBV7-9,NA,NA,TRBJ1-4,CATGKSASATNEKLFF,TGTGCCACCGGAAAATCAGCTTCCGCAACTAATGAAAAACTGTTTTTT
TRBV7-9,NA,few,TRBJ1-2,CASSQGHPYGYTF,TGTGCCAGCAGCCAAGGACACCCCTATGGCTACACCTTC
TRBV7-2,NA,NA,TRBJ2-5,CASGLETQYF,TGTGCCAGCGGCTTGGAGACCCAGTACTTC
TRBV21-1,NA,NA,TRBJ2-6,CATKVRKPRSGANVLTF,TGTGCCACCAAGGTCCGTAAACCACGCTCTGGGGCCAACGTCCTGACTTTC
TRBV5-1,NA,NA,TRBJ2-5,CASSPSTAQETQYF,TGCGCCAGCAGCCCCTCGACAGCCCAAGAGACCCAGTACTTC
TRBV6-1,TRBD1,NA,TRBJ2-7,CASSAGQGAPKQYF,TGTGCCAGCAGTGCGGGACAGGGGGCGCCTAAGCAGTACTTC
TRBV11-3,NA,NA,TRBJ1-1,CASSVGLDTEAFF,TGTGCCAGCAGCGTCGGGTTGGACACTGAAGCTTTCTTT
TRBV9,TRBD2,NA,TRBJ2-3,CASSVGGLRTDTQYF,TGTGCCAGCAGCGTAGGGGGACTACGCACAGATACGCAGTATTTT